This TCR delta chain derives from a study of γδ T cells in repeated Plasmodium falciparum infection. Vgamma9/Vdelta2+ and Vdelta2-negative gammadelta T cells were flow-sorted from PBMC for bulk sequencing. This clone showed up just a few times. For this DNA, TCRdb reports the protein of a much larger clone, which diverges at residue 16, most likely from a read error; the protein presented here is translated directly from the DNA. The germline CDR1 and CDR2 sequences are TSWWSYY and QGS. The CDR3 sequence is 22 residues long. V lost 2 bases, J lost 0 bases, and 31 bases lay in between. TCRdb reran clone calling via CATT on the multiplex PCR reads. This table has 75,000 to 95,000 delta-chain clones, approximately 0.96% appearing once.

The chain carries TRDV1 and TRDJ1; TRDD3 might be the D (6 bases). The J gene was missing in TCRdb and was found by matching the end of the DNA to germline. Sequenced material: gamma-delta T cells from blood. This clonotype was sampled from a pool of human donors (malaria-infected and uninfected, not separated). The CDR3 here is CALGEDRRSRGSPKKHTDKLIF. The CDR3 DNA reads TGTGCTCTTGGGGAAGATCGACGGAGCCGGGGATCCCCTAAAAAGCACACCGATAAACTCATCTTT.